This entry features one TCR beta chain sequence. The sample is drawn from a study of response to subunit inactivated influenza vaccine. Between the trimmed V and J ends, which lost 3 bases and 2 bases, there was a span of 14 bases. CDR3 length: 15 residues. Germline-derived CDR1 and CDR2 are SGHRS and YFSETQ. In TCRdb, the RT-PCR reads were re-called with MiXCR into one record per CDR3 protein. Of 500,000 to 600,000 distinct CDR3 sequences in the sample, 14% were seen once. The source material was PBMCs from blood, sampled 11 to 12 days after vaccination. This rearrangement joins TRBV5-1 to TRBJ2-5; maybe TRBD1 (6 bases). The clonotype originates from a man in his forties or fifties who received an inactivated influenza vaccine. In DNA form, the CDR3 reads TGCGCCAGCAGCTCCAGGGGTTTGGGACAAGAGACCCAGTACTTC. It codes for CASSSRGLGQETQYF.